The subject of this entry is one TCR beta chain. These data belong to a study of blood T cell repertoires in COVID-19. TCRdb keeps only in-frame clones here, not all; method: immunoSEQ multiplex PCR. The table has fewer than 350,000 clones, 91% seen once. V dropped 2 bases and J dropped 2; count of bases not matched to a gene: 7. The length of the CDR3 is 16 residues. Germline V gene sequence: CDR1 WNHNN, CDR2 SYGVQD (reference sequence). This receptor was obtained from a man aged 40-49 years who had been exposed to COVID-19. The sequencing input was PBMCs or T cells enriched from blood (not recorded which). V and J are TRBV10-1 and TRBJ2-3; 7 nucleotides match TRBD2. The CDR3 reads CASSESRAGNTDTQYF. The CDR3 region has the DNA TGCGCCAGCAGTGAGAGTCGAGCGGGGAACACAGATACGCAGTATTTT.